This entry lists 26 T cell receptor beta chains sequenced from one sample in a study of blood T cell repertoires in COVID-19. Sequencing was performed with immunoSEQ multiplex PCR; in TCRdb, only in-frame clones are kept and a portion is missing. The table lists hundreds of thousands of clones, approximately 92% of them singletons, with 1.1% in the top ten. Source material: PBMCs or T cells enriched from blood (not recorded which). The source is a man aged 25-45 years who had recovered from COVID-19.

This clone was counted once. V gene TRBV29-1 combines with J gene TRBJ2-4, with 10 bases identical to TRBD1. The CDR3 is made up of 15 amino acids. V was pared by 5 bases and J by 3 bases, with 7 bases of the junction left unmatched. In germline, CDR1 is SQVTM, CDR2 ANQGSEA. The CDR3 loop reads CSVLGQGGGKNIQYF. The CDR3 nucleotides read TGCAGCGTTCTCGGACAGGGGGGAGGCAAAAACATTCAGTACTTC. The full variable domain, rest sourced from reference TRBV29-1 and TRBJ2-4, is SAVISQKPSRDICQRGTSLTIQCQVDSQVTMMFWYRQQPGQSLTLIATANQGSEATYESGFVIDKFPISRPNLTFSTLTVSNMSPEDSSIYLCSVLGQGGGKNIQYFGAGTRLSVL.

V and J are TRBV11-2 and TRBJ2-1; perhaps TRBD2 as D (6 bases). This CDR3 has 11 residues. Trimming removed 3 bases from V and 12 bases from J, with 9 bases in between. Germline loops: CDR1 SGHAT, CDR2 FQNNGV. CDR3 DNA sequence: TGTGCCAGCAGCTTGGGAGCGGGGCAGTTCTTC. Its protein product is CASSLGAGQFF.

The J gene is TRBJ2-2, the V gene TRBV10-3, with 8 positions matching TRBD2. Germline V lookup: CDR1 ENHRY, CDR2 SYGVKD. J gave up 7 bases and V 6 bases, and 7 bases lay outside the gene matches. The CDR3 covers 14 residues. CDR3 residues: CAIRPAGVGGELFF. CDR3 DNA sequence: TGTGCCATCAGACCAGCGGGAGTGGGCGGGGAGCTGTTTTTT.

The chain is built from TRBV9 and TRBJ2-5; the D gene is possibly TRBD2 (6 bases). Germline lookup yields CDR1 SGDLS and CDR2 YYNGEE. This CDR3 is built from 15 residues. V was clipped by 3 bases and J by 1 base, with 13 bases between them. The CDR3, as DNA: TGTGCCAGCAGCGGATATAGCGGTCCCCAAGAGACCCAGTACTTC. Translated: CASSGYSGPQETQYF.

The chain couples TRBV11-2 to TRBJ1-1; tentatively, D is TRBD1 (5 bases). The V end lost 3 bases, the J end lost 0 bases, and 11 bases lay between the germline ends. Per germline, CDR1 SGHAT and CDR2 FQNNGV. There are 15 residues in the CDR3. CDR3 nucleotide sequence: TGTGCCAGCAGCTTTACCAGGGCTGTGAACACTGAAGCTTTCTTT. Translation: CASSFTRAVNTEAFF. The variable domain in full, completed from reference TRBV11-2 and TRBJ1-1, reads EAGVAQSPRYKIIEKRQSVAFWCNPISGHATLYWYQQILGQGPKLLIQFQNNGVVDDSQLPKDRFSAERLKGVDSTLKIQPAKLEDSAVYLCASSFTRAVNTEAFFGQGTRLTVV.

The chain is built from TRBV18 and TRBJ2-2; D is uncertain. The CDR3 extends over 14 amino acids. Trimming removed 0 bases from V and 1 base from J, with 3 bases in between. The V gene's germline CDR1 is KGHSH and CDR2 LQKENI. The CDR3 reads CASSPPRNTGELFF. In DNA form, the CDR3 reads TGTGCCAGCTCACCACCGCGGAACACCGGGGAGCTGTTTTTT.

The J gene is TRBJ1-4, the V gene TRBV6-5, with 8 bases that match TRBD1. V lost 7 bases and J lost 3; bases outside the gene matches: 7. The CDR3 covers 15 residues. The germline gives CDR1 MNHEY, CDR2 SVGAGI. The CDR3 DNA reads TGTGCCAGCACTCCAAGGACAGGGCCTAATGAAAAACTGTTTTTT. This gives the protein CASTPRTGPNEKLFF.

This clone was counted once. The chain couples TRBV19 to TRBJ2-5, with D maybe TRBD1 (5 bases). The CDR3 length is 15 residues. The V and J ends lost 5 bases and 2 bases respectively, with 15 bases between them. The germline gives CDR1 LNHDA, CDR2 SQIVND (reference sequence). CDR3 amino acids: CASSLGWQGQETQYF. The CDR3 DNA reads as TGTGCCAGTAGTCTTGGTTGGCAGGGACAAGAGACCCAGTACTTC. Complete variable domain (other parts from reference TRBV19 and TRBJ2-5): DGGITQSPKYLFRKEGQNVTLSCEQNLNHDAMYWYRQDPGQGLRLIYYSQIVNDFQKGDIAEGYSVSREKKESFPLTVTSAQKNPTAFYLCASSLGWQGQETQYFGPGTRLLVL.

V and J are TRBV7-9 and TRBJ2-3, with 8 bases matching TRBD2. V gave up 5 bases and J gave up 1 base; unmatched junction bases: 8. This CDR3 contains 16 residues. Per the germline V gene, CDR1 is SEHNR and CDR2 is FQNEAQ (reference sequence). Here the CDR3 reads CASSLPLAVGTDTQYF. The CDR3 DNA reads TGTGCCAGCAGCCTCCCACTAGCGGTGGGCACAGATACGCAGTATTTT.

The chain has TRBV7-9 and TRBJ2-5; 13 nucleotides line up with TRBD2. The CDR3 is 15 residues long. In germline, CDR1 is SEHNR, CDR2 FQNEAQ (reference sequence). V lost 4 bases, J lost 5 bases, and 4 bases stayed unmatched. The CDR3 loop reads CASSSETSGRETQYF. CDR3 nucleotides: TGTGCCAGCAGCTCAGAGACTAGCGGGAGGGAGACCCAGTACTTC.

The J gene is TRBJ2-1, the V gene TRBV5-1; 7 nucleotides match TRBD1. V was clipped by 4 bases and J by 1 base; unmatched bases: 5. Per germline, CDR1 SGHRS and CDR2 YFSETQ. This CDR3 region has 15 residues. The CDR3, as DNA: TGCGCCAGCAGCCAGGACAGGAATTCCTACAATGAGCAGTTCTTC. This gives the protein CASSQDRNSYNEQFF.

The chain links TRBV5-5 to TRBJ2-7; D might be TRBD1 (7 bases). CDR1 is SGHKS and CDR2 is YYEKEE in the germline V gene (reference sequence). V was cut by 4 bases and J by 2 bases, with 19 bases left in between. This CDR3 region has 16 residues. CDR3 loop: CASSLKGAGQTYEQYF. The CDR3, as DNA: TGTGCCAGCAGCCTAAAAGGTGCGGGACAGACCTACGAGCAGTACTTC.

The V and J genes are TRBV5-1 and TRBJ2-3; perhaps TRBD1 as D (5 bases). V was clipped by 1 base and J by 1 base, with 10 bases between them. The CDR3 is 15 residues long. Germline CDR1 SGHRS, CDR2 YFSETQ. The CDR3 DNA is TGCGCCAGCAGCTTGAATCAGGGTGGCACAGATACGCAGTATTTT. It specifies CASSLNQGGTDTQYF.

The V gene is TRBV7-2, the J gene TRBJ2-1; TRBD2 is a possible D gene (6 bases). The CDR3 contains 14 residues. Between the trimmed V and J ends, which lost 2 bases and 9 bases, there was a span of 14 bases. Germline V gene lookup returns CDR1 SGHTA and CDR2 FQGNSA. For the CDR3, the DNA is TGTGCCAGCAGCTTACAGGAGGGCCTGGGTGAGCAGTTCTTC. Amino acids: CASSLQEGLGEQFF. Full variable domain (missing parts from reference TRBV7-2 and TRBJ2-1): GAGVSQSPSNKVTEKGKDVELRCDPISGHTALYWYRQSLGQGLEFLIYFQGNSAPDKSGLPSDRFSAERTGGSVSTLTIQRTQQEDSAVYLCASSLQEGLGEQFFGPGTRLTVL.

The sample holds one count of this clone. The CDR3 DNA reads TGTGCCAGCAGCCGGACTAGCGGGGCCCAGGAGCAGTACTTC. It yields the protein CASSRTSGAQEQYF. The gene calls are TRBV9 and TRBJ2-7; TRBD2 matches 12 bases. Germline loops: CDR1 SGDLS, CDR2 YYNGEE. The CDR3 has 14 amino acids. Trimming removed 4 bases from V and 7 bases from J; junction bases left unmatched: 6.

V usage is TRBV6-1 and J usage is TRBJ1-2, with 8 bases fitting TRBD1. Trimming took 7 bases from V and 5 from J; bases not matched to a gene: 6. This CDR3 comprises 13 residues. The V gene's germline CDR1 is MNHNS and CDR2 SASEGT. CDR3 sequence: CASTLDRAYGYTF. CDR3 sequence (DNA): TGTGCCAGCACCCTGGACAGGGCATATGGCTACACCTTC.

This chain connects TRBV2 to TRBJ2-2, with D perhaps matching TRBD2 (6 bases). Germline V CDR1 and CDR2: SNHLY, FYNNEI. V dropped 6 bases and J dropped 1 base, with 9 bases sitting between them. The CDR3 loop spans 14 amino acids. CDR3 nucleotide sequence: TGTGCCAGCAGCGGGACTGTGAACACCGGGGAGCTGTTTTTT. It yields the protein CASSGTVNTGELFF. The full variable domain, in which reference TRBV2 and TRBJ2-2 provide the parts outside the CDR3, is EPEVTQTPSHQVTQMGQEVILRCVPISNHLYFYWYRQILGQKVEFLVSFYNNEISEKSEIFDDQFSVERPDGSNFTLKIRSTKLEDSAMYFCASSGTVNTGELFFGEGSRLTVL.

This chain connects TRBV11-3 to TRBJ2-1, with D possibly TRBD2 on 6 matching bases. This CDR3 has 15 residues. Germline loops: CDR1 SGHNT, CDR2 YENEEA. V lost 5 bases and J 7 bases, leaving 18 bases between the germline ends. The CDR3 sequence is CASSGLSGDWNEQFF. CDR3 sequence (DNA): TGTGCCAGCAGCGGACTGTCGGGAGATTGGAATGAGCAGTTCTTC.

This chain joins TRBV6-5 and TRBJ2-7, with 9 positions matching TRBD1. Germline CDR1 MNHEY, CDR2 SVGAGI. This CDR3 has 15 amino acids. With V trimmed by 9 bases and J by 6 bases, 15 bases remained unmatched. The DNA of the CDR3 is TGTGCCAGTAGGGTAGGGGACAGGGTAGGACGCGAGCAGTACTTC. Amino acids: CASRVGDRVGREQYF.

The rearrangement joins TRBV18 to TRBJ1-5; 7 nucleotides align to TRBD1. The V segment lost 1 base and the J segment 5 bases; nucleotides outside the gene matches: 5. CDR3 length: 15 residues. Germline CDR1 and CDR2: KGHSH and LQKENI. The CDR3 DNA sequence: TGTGCCAGCTCACCACAGACAGGACAGGATCAGCCCCAGCATTTT. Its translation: CASSPQTGQDQPQHF.

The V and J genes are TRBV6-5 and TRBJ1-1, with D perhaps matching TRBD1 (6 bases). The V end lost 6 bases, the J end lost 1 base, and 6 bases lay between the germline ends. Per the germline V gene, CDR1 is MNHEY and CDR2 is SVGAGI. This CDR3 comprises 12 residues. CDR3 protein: CASRQGNTEAFF. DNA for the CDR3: TGTGCCAGCAGACAGGGGAACACTGAAGCTTTCTTT.

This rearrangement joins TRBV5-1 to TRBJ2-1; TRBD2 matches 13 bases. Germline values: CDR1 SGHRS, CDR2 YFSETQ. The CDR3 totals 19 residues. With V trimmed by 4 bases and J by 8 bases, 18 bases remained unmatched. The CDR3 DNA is TGCGCCAGCAGCGACGGACTAGCGGGAGCTTCCCCCTCTGGCGATGAGCAGTTCTTC. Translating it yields CASSDGLAGASPSGDEQFF. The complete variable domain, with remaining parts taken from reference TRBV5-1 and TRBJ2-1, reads KAGVTQTPRYLIKTRGQQVTLSCSPISGHRSVSWYQQTPGQGLQFLFEYFSETQRNKGNFPGRFSGRQFSNSRSEMNVSTLELGDSALYLCASSDGLAGASPSGDEQFFGPGTRLTVL.

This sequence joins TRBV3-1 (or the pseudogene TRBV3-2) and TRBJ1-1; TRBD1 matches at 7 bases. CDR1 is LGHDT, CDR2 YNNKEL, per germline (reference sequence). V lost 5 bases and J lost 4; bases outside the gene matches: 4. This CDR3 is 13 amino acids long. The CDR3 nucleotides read TGTGCCAGCAGCTACGGGACAGCCACTGAAGCTTTCTTT. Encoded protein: CASSYGTATEAFF.

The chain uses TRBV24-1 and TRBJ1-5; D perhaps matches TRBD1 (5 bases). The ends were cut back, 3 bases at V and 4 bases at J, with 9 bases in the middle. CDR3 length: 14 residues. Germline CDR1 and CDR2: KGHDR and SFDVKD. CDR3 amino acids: CATSDTGVNQPQHF. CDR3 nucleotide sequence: TGTGCCACCAGTGATACGGGGGTGAATCAGCCCCAGCATTTT.

This CDR3 reads CASSLNYEQYF. The DNA for the CDR3 is TGTGCCAGCAGCCTAAACTACGAGCAGTACTTC. V is TRBV7-2 and J is TRBJ2-7, with D unresolved. This CDR3 is 11 amino acids long. The germline gives CDR1 SGHTA, CDR2 FQGNSA. Trimming removed 5 bases from V and 3 bases from J, with 5 bases in between.

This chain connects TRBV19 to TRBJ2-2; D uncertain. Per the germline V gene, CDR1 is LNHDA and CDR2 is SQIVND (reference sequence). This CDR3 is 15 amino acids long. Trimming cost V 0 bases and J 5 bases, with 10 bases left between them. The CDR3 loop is CASSIDSANTGELFF. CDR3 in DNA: TGTGCCAGTAGTATAGACAGCGCTAATACCGGGGAGCTGTTTTTT.